This TCR beta chain derives from a study of immune evolution from preneoplasia to lung adenocarcinoma. Assay used: immunoSEQ multiplex PCR; TCRdb lists only in-frame clones, some missing. The sample has 9,200 or so clones; 65% to 90% are singletons. With regard to this clone: The target antigen is unknown.

The junction had 1 base not matched to a gene; V was cut back by 4 bases and J by 6 bases. This CDR3 is 13 amino acids long. Germline loops: CDR1 MNHEY, CDR2 SMNVEV (reference sequence). Histologic diagnosis was independently verified by two lung pathologists. Study-level results: Later-stage lesions appeared to have more T cells, more diversity, less clonality.

This sequence originates from an older donor with lung adenocarcinoma. V is TRBV27 and J is TRBJ2-7, with 12 bases fitting TRBD2. Sequenced: FFPE minimally invasive lung adenocarcinoma tissue. The CDR3 loop reads CASSSLAGGEQYF. CDR3 coding DNA: TGTGCCAGCAGTTCACTAGCGGGAGGCGAGCAGTACTTC.